This T cell receptor beta chain was documented in a study of T cells in localized non-small cell lung cancer. Germline-derived CDR1 and CDR2 are SGHNT and YYREEE (reference sequence). Trimming shortened V by 7 bases and J by 0 bases, and 29 bases separated the two germline ends. The CDR3 has 20 residues. Data came from immunoSEQ multiplex PCR; TCRdb stores just in-frame clones and leaves some out. Among around 41,000 clones listed, 85% to 90% were seen once. The count of this clone is one. Its antigen is as yet unknown. Broader study findings: Median about 58 top-100 tumor clones were shared with paired adjacent lung.

The chain has TRBV5-4 and TRBJ1-3; no clear D. This sample comprised peripheral blood, obtained before any cancer treatment. The clonotype was recovered from a female donor older than 55 with stage I squamous cell lung carcinoma. CDR3 region: CASPLPVGRLTIHSGNTIYF. The CDR3 DNA sequence: TGTGCCAGCCCGCTCCCAGTTGGTAGGTTGACTATCCACTCTGGAAACACCATATATTTT.